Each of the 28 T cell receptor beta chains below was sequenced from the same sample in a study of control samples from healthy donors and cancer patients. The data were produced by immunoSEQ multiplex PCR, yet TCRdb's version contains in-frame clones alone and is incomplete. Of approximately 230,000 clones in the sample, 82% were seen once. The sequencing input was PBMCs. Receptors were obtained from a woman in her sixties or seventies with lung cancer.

CDR3 nucleotides: TGTGCCATCAGTGAGTCCGGGCCAGGGGCTGGGGAAAAACTGTTTTTT. The encoded protein is CAISESGPGAGEKLFF. The rearrangement links TRBV10-3 to TRBJ1-4; a weak D match, TRBD1 (6 bases). This CDR3 region has 16 residues. The ends were cut back, 0 bases at V and 8 bases at J, with 16 bases in the middle. Germline V gives CDR1 ENHRY, CDR2 SYGVKD.

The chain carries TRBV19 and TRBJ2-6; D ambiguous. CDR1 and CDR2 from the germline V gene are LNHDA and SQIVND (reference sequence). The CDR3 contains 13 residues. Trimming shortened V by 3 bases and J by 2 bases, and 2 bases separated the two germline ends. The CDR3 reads CASSITGANVLTF. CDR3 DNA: TGTGCCAGTAGTATCACTGGGGCCAACGTCCTGACTTTC. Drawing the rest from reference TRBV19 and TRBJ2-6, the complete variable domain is DGGITQSPKYLFRKEGQNVTLSCEQNLNHDAMYWYRQDPGQGLRLIYYSQIVNDFQKGDIAEGYSVSREKKESFPLTVTSAQKNPTAFYLCASSITGANVLTFGAGSRLTVL.

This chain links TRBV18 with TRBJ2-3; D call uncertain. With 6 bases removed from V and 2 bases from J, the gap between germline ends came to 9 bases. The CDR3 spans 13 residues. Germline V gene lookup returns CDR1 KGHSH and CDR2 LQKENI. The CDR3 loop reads CASSPANTDTQYF. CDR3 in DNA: TGTGCCAGCTCCCCGGCGAACACAGATACGCAGTATTTT.

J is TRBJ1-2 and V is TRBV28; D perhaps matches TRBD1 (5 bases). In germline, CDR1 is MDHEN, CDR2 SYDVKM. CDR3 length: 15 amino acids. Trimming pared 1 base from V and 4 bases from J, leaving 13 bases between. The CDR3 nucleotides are TGTGCCAGCAGTTTATTGAACAGGCGGACCTATGGCTACACCTTC. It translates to CASSLLNRRTYGYTF.

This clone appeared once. CDR3 DNA sequence: TGTGCCAGCAGTTACCTCGGACAGATGAACACTGAAGCTTTCTTT. Its translation: CASSYLGQMNTEAFF. The rearrangement links TRBV6-5 to TRBJ1-1; TRBD1 is a possible D gene (6 bases). CDR1 MNHEY and CDR2 SVGAGI come from the germline V gene. CDR3 length: 15 residues. Trimming pared 2 bases from V and 0 bases from J, leaving 10 bases between.

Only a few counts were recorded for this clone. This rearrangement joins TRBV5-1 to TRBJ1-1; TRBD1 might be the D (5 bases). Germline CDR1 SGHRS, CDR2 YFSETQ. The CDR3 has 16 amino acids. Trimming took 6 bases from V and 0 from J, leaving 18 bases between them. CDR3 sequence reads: CASKEFAGSMNTEAFF. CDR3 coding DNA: TGCGCCAGCAAGGAATTCGCAGGGAGCATGAACACTGAAGCTTTCTTT.

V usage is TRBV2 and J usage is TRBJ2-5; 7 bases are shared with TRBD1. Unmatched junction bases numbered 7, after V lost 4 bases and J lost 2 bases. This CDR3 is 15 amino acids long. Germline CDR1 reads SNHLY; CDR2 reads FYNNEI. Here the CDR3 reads CASSGLGTEQETQYF. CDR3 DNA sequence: TGTGCCAGCAGTGGCCTCGGGACAGAACAAGAGACCCAGTACTTC.

The CDR3 loop reads CATSRDSSDRAGYTF. CDR3 DNA sequence: TGTGCCACCAGCAGAGATTCTTCGGATAGAGCTGGCTACACCTTC. The chain links TRBV15 to TRBJ1-2; D remains unclear. This CDR3 is built from 15 residues. Germline V gene sequence: CDR1 LNHNV, CDR2 YYDKDF (reference sequence). V lost 0 bases and J lost 7, with 15 bases in between.

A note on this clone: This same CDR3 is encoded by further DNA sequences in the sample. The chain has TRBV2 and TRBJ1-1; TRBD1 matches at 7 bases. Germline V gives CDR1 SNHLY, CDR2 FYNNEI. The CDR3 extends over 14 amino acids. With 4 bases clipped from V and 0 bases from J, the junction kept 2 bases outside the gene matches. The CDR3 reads CASSAGTVNTEAFF. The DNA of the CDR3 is TGTGCCAGCAGTGCAGGGACAGTGAACACTGAAGCTTTCTTT.

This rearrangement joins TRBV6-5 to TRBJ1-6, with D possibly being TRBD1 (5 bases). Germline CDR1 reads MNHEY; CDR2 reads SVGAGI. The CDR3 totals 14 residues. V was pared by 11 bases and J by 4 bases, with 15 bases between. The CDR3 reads CAGREGPYNSPLHF. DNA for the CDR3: TGTGCCGGACGGGAGGGGCCATATAATTCACCCCTCCACTTT.

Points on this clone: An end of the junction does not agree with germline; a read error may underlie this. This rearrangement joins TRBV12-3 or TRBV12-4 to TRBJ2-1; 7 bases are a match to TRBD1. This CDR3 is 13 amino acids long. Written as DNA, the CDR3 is TGTGCCAGCAGTTTCAATAGATCAGGGGGTAAAATCTTC. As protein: CASSFNRSGGKIF.

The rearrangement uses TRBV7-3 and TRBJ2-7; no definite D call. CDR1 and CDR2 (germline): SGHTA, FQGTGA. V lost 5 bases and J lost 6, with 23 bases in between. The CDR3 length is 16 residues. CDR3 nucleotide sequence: TGTGCCAGCAGCCCGGATTCGGCTGCGATGGCAGGCGAGCAGTACTTC. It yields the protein CASSPDSAAMAGEQYF.

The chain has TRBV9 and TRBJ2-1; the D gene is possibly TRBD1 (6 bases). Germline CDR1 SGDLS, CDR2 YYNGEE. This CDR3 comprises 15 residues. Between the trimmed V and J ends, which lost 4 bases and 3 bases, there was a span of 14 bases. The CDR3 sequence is CASSLQGGDYNEQFF. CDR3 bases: TGTGCCAGCAGCCTTCAAGGGGGAGACTACAATGAGCAGTTCTTC.

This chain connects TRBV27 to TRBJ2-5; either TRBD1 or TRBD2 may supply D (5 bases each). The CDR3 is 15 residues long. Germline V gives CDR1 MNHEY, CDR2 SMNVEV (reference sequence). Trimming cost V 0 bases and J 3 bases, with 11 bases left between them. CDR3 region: CASSLSRGKEETQYF. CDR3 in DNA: TGTGCCAGCAGTTTATCGAGGGGAAAAGAAGAGACCCAGTACTTC.

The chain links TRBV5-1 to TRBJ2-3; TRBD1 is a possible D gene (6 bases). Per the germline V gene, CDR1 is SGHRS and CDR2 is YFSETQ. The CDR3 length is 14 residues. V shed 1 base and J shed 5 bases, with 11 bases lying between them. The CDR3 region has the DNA TGCGCCAGCAGCTTGACAGGGACCGGAGATACGCAGTATTTT. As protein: CASSLTGTGDTQYF.

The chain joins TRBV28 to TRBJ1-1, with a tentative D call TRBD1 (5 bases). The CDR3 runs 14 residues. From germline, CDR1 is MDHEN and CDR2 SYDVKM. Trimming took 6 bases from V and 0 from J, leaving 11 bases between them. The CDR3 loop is CASRGQVVNTEAFF. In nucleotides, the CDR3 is TGTGCCAGCAGGGGGCAGGTTGTGAACACTGAAGCTTTCTTT.

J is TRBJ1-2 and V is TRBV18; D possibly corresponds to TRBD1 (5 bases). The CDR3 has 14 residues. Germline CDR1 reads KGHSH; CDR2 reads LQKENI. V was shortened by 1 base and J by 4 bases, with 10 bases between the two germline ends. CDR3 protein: CASSPLQEGYGYTF. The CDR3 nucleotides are TGTGCCAGCTCACCACTACAGGAGGGCTATGGCTACACCTTC. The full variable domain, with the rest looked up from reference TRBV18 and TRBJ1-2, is NAGVMQNPRHLVRRRGQEARLRCSPMKGHSHVYWYRQLPEEGLKFMVYLQKENIIDESGMPKERFSAEFPKEGPSILRIQQVVRGDSAAYFCASSPLQEGYGYTFGSGTRLTVV.

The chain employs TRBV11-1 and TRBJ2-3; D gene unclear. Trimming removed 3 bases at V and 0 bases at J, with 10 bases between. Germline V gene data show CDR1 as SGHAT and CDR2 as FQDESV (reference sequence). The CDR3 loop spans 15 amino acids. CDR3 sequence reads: CASSFYPDSTDTQYF. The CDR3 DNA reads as TGTGCCAGCAGCTTTTACCCCGATAGCACAGATACGCAGTATTTT.

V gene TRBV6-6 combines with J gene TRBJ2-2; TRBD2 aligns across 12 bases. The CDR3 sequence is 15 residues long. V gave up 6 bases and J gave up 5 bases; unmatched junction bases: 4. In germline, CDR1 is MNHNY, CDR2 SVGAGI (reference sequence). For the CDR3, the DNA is TGTGCCAGCAGCTTCGGGACTAGCGGGACCGGGGAGCTGTTTTTT. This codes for CASSFGTSGTGELFF.

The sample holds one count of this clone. The CDR3 spells CASSFRVAGSGELFF. DNA of the CDR3: TGCGCCAGCAGCTTTAGGGTAGCTGGTTCCGGGGAGCTGTTTTTT. The V and J genes are TRBV5-1 and TRBJ2-2; no definite D call. The germline CDR1 and CDR2 sequences are SGHRS and YFSETQ. V lost 2 bases, J lost 6 bases, and 14 bases lay in between. The CDR3 has 15 residues.

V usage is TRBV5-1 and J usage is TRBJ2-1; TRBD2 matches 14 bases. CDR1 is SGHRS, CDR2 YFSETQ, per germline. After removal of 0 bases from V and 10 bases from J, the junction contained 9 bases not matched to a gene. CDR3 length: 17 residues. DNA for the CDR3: TGCGCCAGCAGCTTGGGCGAGGGACTAGCGGGGGCGAGGGAGCAGTTCTTC. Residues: CASSLGEGLAGAREQFF.

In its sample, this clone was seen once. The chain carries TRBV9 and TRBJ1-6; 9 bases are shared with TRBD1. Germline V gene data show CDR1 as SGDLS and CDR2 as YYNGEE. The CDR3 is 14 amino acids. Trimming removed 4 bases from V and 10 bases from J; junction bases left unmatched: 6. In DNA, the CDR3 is TGTGCCAGCAGCCTGGGACAGGGAGAATCACCCCTCCACTTT. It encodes CASSLGQGESPLHF.

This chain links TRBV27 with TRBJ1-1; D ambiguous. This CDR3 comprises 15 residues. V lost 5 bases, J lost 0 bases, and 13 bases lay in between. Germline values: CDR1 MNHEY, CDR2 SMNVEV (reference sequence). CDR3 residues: CASSVLPVVNTEAFF. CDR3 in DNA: TGTGCCAGCAGTGTCCTCCCGGTGGTGAACACTGAAGCTTTCTTT.

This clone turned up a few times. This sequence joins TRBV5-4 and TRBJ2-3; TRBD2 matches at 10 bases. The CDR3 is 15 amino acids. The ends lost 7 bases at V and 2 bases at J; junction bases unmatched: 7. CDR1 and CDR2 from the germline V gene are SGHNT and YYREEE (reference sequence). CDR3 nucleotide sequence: TGTGCCAGCTCAAGGACTAGCGGATTCACAGATACGCAGTATTTT. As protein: CASSRTSGFTDTQYF.

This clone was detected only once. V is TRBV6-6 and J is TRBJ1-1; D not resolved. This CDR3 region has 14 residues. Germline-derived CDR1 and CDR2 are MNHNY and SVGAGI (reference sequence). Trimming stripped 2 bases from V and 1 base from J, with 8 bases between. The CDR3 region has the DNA TGTGCCAGCAGTTACAGAACGGAGAACACTGAAGCTTTCTTT. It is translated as CASSYRTENTEAFF.

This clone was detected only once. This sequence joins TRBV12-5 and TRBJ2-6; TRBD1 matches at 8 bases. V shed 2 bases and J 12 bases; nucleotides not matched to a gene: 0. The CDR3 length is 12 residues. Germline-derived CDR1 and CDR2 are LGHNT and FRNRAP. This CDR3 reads CASGLTGGVLTF. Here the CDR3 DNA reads TGTGCTAGTGGTTTGACAGGGGGCGTCCTGACTTTC.

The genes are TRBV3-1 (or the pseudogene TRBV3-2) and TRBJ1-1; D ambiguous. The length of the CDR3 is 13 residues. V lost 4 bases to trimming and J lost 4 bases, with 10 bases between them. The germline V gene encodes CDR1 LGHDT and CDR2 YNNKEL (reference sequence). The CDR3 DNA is TGTGCCAGCAGCCCCCACGATGGCACTGAAGCTTTCTTT. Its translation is CASSPHDGTEAFF.

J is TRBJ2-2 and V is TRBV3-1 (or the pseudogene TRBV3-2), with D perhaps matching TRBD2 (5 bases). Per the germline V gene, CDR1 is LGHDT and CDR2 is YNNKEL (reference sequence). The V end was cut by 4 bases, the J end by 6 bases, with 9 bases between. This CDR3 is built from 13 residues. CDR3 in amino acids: CASSLRGSGELFF. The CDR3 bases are TGTGCCAGCAGCCTCCGGGGTTCCGGGGAGCTGTTTTTT.